These 4 T cell receptor beta chains share one sample of origin, sequenced in a study of early T cells in non-severe SARS-CoV-2 infection (dated by TCRdb to the early 2020s). Libraries were constructed by 5' RACE. Sequencing relied on a NextSeq 500. Using fastp at Q25 and MiXCR, TCRdb reprocessed the public reads and kept productive beta chains. Rows with one shared CDR3 protein collapse into an entry with the most common genes and DNA. The sample data list approximately 58,000 distinct CDR3 sequences, and 6.2% of these were observed just once. The ten top clones hold 3% to 4.5% of the sample. Sequencing was carried out using whole blood. The receptors derive from an adult who was a healthcare worker with PCR-confirmed SARS-CoV-2 infection or an uninfected control (not recorded which).

Details on this clonotype: A much larger clone lies one base from this, so it may be a read error. The chain joins TRBV4-3 to TRBJ2-3; 7 bases are shared with TRBD2. The CDR3 length is 16 residues. Germline V lookup: CDR1 LGHNA, CDR2 YSLEER. The V and J ends lost 4 bases and 3 bases, in that order; junction bases with no gene match: 10. Here the CDR3 DNA reads TGCGCCAGCAGCCTGGGGGGGGTCGGGCAAACAGATACGCAGTATTTT. It specifies CASSLGGVGQTDTQYF.

This clonotype was picked up many times. A read error may produce the germline difference seen at one junction end. The chain combines TRBV4-3 with TRBJ2-3, with D perhaps matching TRBD2 (5 bases). The CDR3 is 14 residues long. Per the germline V gene, CDR1 is LGHNA and CDR2 is YSLEER. The CDR3 bases are TGCGCCAGCAGCCAAGATTTACAGTTGGCGGGTGGGGATTTT. It encodes CASSQDLQLAGGDF.

This clonotype was recorded many times. This chain joins TRBV7-2 and TRBJ2-3; 8 bases agree with TRBD2. This CDR3 comprises 15 residues. Trimming cost V 5 bases and J 5 bases; bases outside gene matches: 9. Germline CDR1 reads SGHTA; CDR2 reads FQGNSA. CDR3 sequence: CASSRGGGMQDTQYF. The CDR3 bases are TGTGCCAGCAGCCGGGGCGGGGGGATGCAAGATACGCAGTATTTT.

Regarding this clonotype: Just one base apart from a much larger clone, this may be a read error. The CDR3 reads CVSSPTAMNTEAFF. The CDR3 bases are TGTGTCAGCAGCCCAACGGCTATGAACACTGAAGCTTTCTTT. The V call is TRBV7-9, the J call TRBJ1-1; D is ambiguous. Germline V gene lookup returns CDR1 SEHNR and CDR2 FQNEAQ (reference sequence). The CDR3 contains 14 residues.